A selection of T cell receptor beta chains follows, all from one sample in a study of blood T cell repertoires in COVID-19. Sequencing used immunoSEQ multiplex PCR; TCRdb keeps in-frame clones, though not all of them. Of about 120,000 clones listed, 85% to 90% are singletons. The sample consisted of peripheral blood. All receptors derive from a woman aged 45-60 years with acute or convalescent COVID-19. CDR3s include the opening cysteine and the closing phenylalanine or tryptophan.

v_call	j_call	cdr3_aa
TRBV24-1	TRBJ1-2	CATSDTEQGTNGYTF
TRBV7-2	TRBJ1-1	CASSLDSRMNTEAFF
TRBV10-3	TRBJ2-1	CAISASFPSSYNEQFF
TRBV21-1	TRBJ2-2	CASSKRRTSGRAGYTGELFF
TRBV29-1	TRBJ1-1	CSAEQGTEAFF
TRBV25-1	TRBJ2-5	CASRLAGGFEETQYF
TRBV18	TRBJ2-7	CASSPWVPGQGTEQYF
TRBV11-3	TRBJ1-1	CASSQGRDRNTEAFF
TRBV19	TRBJ2-1	CASSAGHPYNEQFF
TRBV5-1	TRBJ2-4	CASSREESIQYF